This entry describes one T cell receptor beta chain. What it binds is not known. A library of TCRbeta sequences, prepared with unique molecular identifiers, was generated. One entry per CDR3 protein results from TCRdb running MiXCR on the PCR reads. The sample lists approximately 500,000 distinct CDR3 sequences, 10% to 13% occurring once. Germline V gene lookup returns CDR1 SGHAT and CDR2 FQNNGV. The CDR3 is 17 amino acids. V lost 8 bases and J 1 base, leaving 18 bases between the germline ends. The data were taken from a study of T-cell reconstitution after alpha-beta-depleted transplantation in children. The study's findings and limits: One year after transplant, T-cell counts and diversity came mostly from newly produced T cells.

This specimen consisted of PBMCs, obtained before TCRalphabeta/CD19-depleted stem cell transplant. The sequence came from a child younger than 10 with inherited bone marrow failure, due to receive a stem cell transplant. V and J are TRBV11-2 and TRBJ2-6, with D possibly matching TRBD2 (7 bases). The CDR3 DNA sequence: TGTGCCAGCGCTCGGTGGGAGGGGGTATCTGGGGCCAACGTCCTGACTTTC. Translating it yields CASARWEGVSGANVLTF.